One and the same sample provided the 19 T cell receptor beta chains below, sequenced in a study of T cell responses to AZD1222 COVID-19 vaccine. Produced via immunoSEQ multiplex PCR; TCRdb's table is partial and in-frame only. The profile shows about 180,000 clones, 80% to 95% of them singletons. The material sequenced was peripheral blood, taken 28 days after the second AZD1222 dose. The receptor source for this set is an adult who received the AZD1222 COVID-19 vaccine.

The chain carries TRBV7-8 and TRBJ2-7; 7 bases are a match to TRBD2. CDR3 size: 17 residues. V lost 0 bases, J lost 1 base, and 9 bases stayed unmatched. CDR1 is SGHVS, CDR2 FQNEAQ, per germline. For the CDR3, the DNA is TGTGCCAGCAGCTTAGCCGCCGGGCCTAGCGGTTCCTACGAGCAGTACTTC. The encoded protein is CASSLAAGPSGSYEQYF. The full variable domain, rest sourced from reference TRBV7-8 and TRBJ2-7, is GAGVSQSPRYKVAKRGQDVALRCDPISGHVSLFWYQQALGQGPEFLTYFQNEAQLDKSGLPSDRFFAERPEGSVSTLKIQRTQQEDSAVYLCASSLAAGPSGSYEQYFGPGTRLTVT.

CDR3: CASNPPGGSAFF. The CDR3 region has the DNA TGTGCCAGCAATCCCCCAGGGGGCTCTGCTTTCTTT. The rearrangement uses TRBV6-5 and TRBJ1-1; 8 bases map to TRBD1. CDR1 and CDR2 (germline): MNHEY, SVGAGI. V dropped 7 bases and J dropped 11; count of bases not matched to a gene: 9. The CDR3 sequence is 12 residues long.

The sample holds one count of this clone. The chain joins TRBV20-1 to TRBJ2-5, with unresolved D. Deletions cut 4 bases from V and 4 bases from J, with 4 bases between. Germline V gene data show CDR1 as DFQATT and CDR2 as SNEGSKA (reference sequence). CDR3 size: 10 residues. The CDR3 spells CSATLETQYF. The DNA of the CDR3 is TGCAGTGCTACGCTAGAGACCCAGTACTTC.

The rearrangement links TRBV19 to TRBJ1-1, with D perhaps TRBD1 (6 bases). CDR3 length: 14 residues. V was shortened by 6 bases and J by 1 base, with 12 bases between the two germline ends. Germline CDR1 and CDR2: LNHDA and SQIVND (reference sequence). This chain's CDR3 is CASRSGARNTEAFF. CDR3 coding DNA: TGTGCCAGTAGGTCAGGGGCCAGGAACACTGAAGCTTTCTTT.

The CDR3 here is CASSHDSPLHF. The CDR3 DNA reads TGTGCCAGCAGCCACGATTCACCCCTCCACTTT. The J gene is TRBJ1-6, the V gene TRBV6-6; D is unresolved. From germline, CDR1 is MNHNY and CDR2 SVGAGI (reference sequence). The CDR3 has 11 residues. The V end lost 6 bases, the J end lost 8 bases, and 5 bases lay between the germline ends.

The chain employs TRBV18 and TRBJ2-7; 14 bases fit TRBD2. Germline lookup yields CDR1 KGHSH and CDR2 LQKENI. The CDR3 runs 16 residues. The J segment lost 5 bases and the V segment lost 4 bases, leaving 7 bases of the junction unmatched. The CDR3 coding sequence is TGTGCCAGCTCACAGAGACTAGCGGGAGGGCCGGACGAGCAGTACTTC. Encoded protein: CASSQRLAGGPDEQYF.

This chain uses TRBV7-7 with TRBJ2-2; 12 nucleotides align to TRBD1. The germline V gene encodes CDR1 SSHAT and CDR2 FNYEAQ (reference sequence). The CDR3 is 16 amino acids. Germline trimming cut 5 bases from V and 5 bases from J; bases unmatched to any gene: 6. CDR3 DNA: TGTGCCAGCAGCCCGGGACAGGGGGCTTCAACCGGGGAGCTGTTTTTT. Translated, it gives CASSPGQGASTGELFF.

This chain joins TRBV2 and TRBJ2-3; no definite D call. The V end lost 11 bases, the J end lost 4 bases, and 10 bases lay between the germline ends. There are 11 residues in the CDR3. CDR1 is SNHLY and CDR2 is FYNNEI in the germline V gene. CDR3 bases: TGTGCCTCCAGGCGTGCAGATACGCAGTATTTT. This translates into CASRRADTQYF.

The genes are TRBV10-3 and TRBJ2-2, with 8 bases aligning to TRBD1. Germline assignment: CDR1 ENHRY and CDR2 SYGVKD. CDR3 size: 16 residues. Losses at the gene ends were 2 bases for V and 4 bases for J; bases not matched to a gene: 6. The CDR3 nucleotides are TGTGCCATCAGTGAGCCCAGGACAGGGTCCACCGGGGAGCTGTTTTTT. Its protein is CAISEPRTGSTGELFF.

The chain joins TRBV10-3 to TRBJ2-1; D uncertain. Germline V gene data show CDR1 as ENHRY and CDR2 as SYGVKD. Trimming took off 2 bases at V and 1 base at J, with 12 bases between the two ends. The CDR3 runs to 16 residues. CDR3 sequence reads: CAISEDGYASYNEQFF. As DNA, the CDR3 is TGTGCCATCAGTGAGGATGGCTACGCGTCCTACAATGAGCAGTTCTTC.

The DNA of the CDR3 is TGCGCCAGCAGCGAAAGACAGGGGCTAGGTGGTGGGAACTATGGCTACACCTTC. Encoded protein: CASSERQGLGGGNYGYTF. The gene calls are TRBV5-1 and TRBJ1-2; TRBD1 agrees at 8 bases. V trimming: 4 bases; J trimming: 2 bases; junction bases outside the gene matches: 16. Germline V gene data show CDR1 as SGHRS and CDR2 as YFSETQ. The CDR3 is 18 amino acids.

The chain has TRBV5-4 and TRBJ2-7, with D perhaps matching TRBD1 (6 bases). CDR1 and CDR2 from the germline V gene are SGHNT and YYREEE (reference sequence). The CDR3 consists of 13 residues. V dropped 7 bases and J dropped 5 bases, with 16 bases sitting between them. For the CDR3, the DNA is TGTGCCAGCGAGCCGGACAGCCACCACGAGCAGTACTTC. This encodes CASEPDSHHEQYF.

The CDR3 protein is CAGTKGEYEKLFF. The CDR3 DNA follows: TGTGCCGGAACTAAGGGGGAATATGAAAAACTGTTTTTT. The chain uses TRBV30 and TRBJ1-4, with a possible D match to TRBD1 (6 bases). Germline CDR1 and CDR2: GTSNPN and SVGIG (reference sequence). The CDR3 extends over 13 amino acids. Between the trimmed V and J ends, which lost 8 bases and 6 bases, there was a span of 16 bases.

The chain couples TRBV5-4 to TRBJ1-1; D not certain. Germline assignment: CDR1 SGHNT and CDR2 YYREEE (reference sequence). Trimming took 6 bases from V and 4 from J, leaving 10 bases between them. This CDR3 is built from 12 residues. The CDR3 here is CASNGEVTEAFF. The CDR3 region has the DNA TGTGCCAGCAACGGGGAGGTCACTGAAGCTTTCTTT.

This clone has a single count. This rearrangement joins TRBV10-1 to TRBJ2-1; D uncertain. The CDR3 is made up of 18 amino acids. Trimming left V 2 bases short and J 2 bases short, with 19 bases between. Germline CDR1 WNHNN, CDR2 SYGVQD (reference sequence). CDR3 coding DNA: TGCGCCAGCAGTGAGGGGTTCAACTATAATTCACCCTACAATGAGCAGTTCTTC. Translating it yields CASSEGFNYNSPYNEQFF.

The chain joins TRBV28 to TRBJ1-4; 7 bases fit TRBD1. V lost 5 bases to trimming and J lost 8 bases; unmatched junction nucleotides: 14. CDR1 is MDHEN, CDR2 SYDVKM, per germline. CDR3 length equals 16 residues. The CDR3 region has the DNA TGTGCCAGCAGTAACACTACCGGGACAGATAGGGAAAAACTGTTTTTT. Its protein product is CASSNTTGTDREKLFF.

The chain links TRBV6-6 to TRBJ2-1, with 7 bases aligning to TRBD2. Germline loops: CDR1 MNHNY, CDR2 SVGAGI (reference sequence). The CDR3 extends over 14 amino acids. V shed 0 bases and J 6 bases; nucleotides not matched to a gene: 2. The CDR3: CASSYSRLANEQFF. The CDR3 DNA reads as TGTGCCAGCAGTTACTCTAGACTAGCCAATGAGCAGTTCTTC.

The chain combines TRBV7-2 with TRBJ2-6; D not resolved. V lost 0 bases and J lost 0, with 6 bases in between. The CDR3 is made up of 16 amino acids. Germline V gene lookup returns CDR1 SGHTA and CDR2 FQGNSA. CDR3 nucleotides: TGTGCCAGCAGCTTAGCCCCGACCTCTGGGGCCAACGTCCTGACTTTC. The encoded protein is CASSLAPTSGANVLTF.

V usage is TRBV7-9 and J usage is TRBJ1-4, with D possibly TRBD1 on 6 matching bases. The length of the CDR3 is 17 residues. Germline-derived CDR1 and CDR2 are SEHNR and FQNEAQ (reference sequence). The V and J ends lost 7 bases and 0 bases respectively, with 18 bases between them. Written as DNA, the CDR3 is TGTGCCAGCACTAAAAGGGGGGGAGGCGCAACTAATGAAAAACTGTTTTTT. Protein product: CASTKRGGGATNEKLFF.